This TCR beta chain was sequenced in a study of Ad26.COV2.S vaccination and SARS-CoV-2 variants. Overall study: Intramuscular Ad26.COV2.S doses were given once or twice, 56 days apart.

Sequenced by immunoSEQ multiplex PCR; TCRdb stores in-frame clones only, minus some. The sample gives about 420,000 clones, more than 75% of which show up once; 3.6% is in the top ten. A word on this clone: The antigen remains unidentified.

General study points: CD8+ and CD4+ T cells specific for spike reportedly responded with substantial breadth after vaccination. Measurement of non-spike TCR breadth gave similar results in vaccine and placebo recipients.

This CDR3 has 14 amino acids. Looked up from germline, CDR1 is SGHRS and CDR2 is YFSETQ. The V and J ends lost 2 bases and 2 bases respectively, with 10 bases between them. Regarding treatment: around 19 received Ad26.COV2.S at low or high dose, single or two shots; about 5 received placebo; per-sample allocation not given. The study sampled participants on day 63 after the first vaccine or placebo injection. Cohort 1b enrolled adults aged 18-55 years in Boston. Specimen: peripheral blood, collected in a trial of Ad26.COV2.S vaccine versus placebo. The V gene is TRBV5-1, the J gene TRBJ1-1; perhaps TRBD1 as D (5 bases). The sequence came from a person aged 18-65 years who received the Ad26.COV2.S COVID-19 vaccine or a placebo. Here the CDR3 DNA reads TGCGCCAGCAGCTTACAGCGGGGCAACACTGAAGCTTTCTTT. Translating it yields CASSLQRGNTEAFF.